Presented here are 22 T cell receptor beta chains from one specimen sequenced in a study of naive and memory T cell subsets. Study-wide findings and caveats: Possibly reflecting memory cells re-expressing CD45RA, a few larger clonotypes occurred in naive repertoires, especially CD8.

These receptors' targets are unknown. Both TRBC1 and TRBC2 were covered by a beta constant-region primer of two equimolar oligonucleotides. Four rounds of PCR amplified the ligated cDNA using nested alpha and beta constant-region primers plus SP2. TCRdb used MiXCR to reprocess the UMI-ligation and nested PCR reads, holding one entry per CDR3 protein. Counted here are 99,000 or so distinct CDR3 sequences, roughly 15% occurring once; the ten biggest clones make up 2.8%. The specimen sequenced was naive CD8+ T cells from blood. These receptor sequences come from a human donor in good health.

The CDR3 nucleotides read TGTGCCAGCAGTTTGGGACAGGGACACAATCAGCCCCAGCATTTT. It is translated as CASSLGQGHNQPQHF. V gene TRBV27 combines with J gene TRBJ1-5; 9 bases are shared with TRBD1. V lost 3 bases and J lost 3; bases outside the gene matches: 3. In germline, CDR1 is MNHEY, CDR2 SMNVEV (reference sequence). This CDR3 has 15 amino acids.

V and J are TRBV27 and TRBJ1-5; 11 bases line up with TRBD1. There are 14 residues in the CDR3. The junction had 7 bases not matched to a gene; V was cut back by 4 bases and J by 11 bases. Germline lookup yields CDR1 MNHEY and CDR2 SMNVEV (reference sequence). CDR3 in DNA: TGTGCCAGCAGTTCCGGGACAGGGGGTCTAGCCCAGCATTTT. Protein: CASSSGTGGLAQHF.

This rearrangement joins TRBV7-9 to TRBJ1-1; 8 bases match TRBD1. Trimming removed 8 bases from V and 4 bases from J; junction bases left unmatched: 9. Germline assignment: CDR1 SEHNR and CDR2 FQNEAQ (reference sequence). The CDR3 sequence is 14 residues long. The CDR3 reads CASSEGQGSTEAFF. The CDR3 nucleotides read TGTGCCAGCTCAGAAGGACAGGGAAGCACTGAAGCTTTCTTT.

This clonotype was seen a few times. This rearrangement joins TRBV4-2 to TRBJ2-1, with 9 bases fitting TRBD2. Germline CDR1 LGHNA, CDR2 YNFKEQ. CDR3 length equals 16 residues. J lost 6 bases, V lost 3 bases, and 9 bases had no gene match. The CDR3 nucleotides are TGTGCCAGCAGCCAGCAAGTAGCGGGGGCCCCCAATGAGCAGTTCTTC. It codes for CASSQQVAGAPNEQFF.

This clonotype was recorded a few times. The CDR3 reads CASSPVSGDYVVDEQFF. The CDR3 DNA sequence: TGCGCCAGCAGCCCTGTGTCCGGGGACTATGTGGTTGATGAGCAGTTCTTC. The chain links TRBV4-3 to TRBJ2-1, with TRBD2 matching 7 bases. V was clipped by 4 bases and J by 8 bases; unmatched bases: 17. The CDR3 has 17 amino acids. Germline V gene sequence: CDR1 LGHNA, CDR2 YSLEER.

CDR3 sequence reads: CASSTRGTSTDTQYF. In DNA, the CDR3 is TGTGCCAGCAGCACCAGGGGAACTAGCACAGATACGCAGTATTTT. The gene calls are TRBV5-4 and TRBJ2-3; possibly TRBD1 for D (6 bases). Germline V lookup: CDR1 SGHNT, CDR2 YYREEE (reference sequence). Trimming shortened V by 4 bases and J by 0 bases, and 12 bases separated the two germline ends. The length of the CDR3 is 15 residues.

This clonotype was counted a few times. The J gene is TRBJ2-4, the V gene TRBV18; D could derive from TRBD1 or TRBD2 (5 bases each). Germline loops: CDR1 KGHSH, CDR2 LQKENI. Between the trimmed V and J ends, which lost 0 bases and 5 bases, there was a span of 14 bases. The CDR3 runs 16 residues. This chain's CDR3 is CASSPPGIRAENIQYF. CDR3 DNA: TGTGCCAGCTCACCACCCGGGATCAGGGCCGAAAACATTCAGTACTTC.

This clonotype came up a few times. The genes are TRBV29-1 and TRBJ1-4; D uncertain. The germline CDR1 and CDR2 sequences are SQVTM and ANQGSEA. V lost 6 bases and J 0 bases, leaving 8 bases between the germline ends. The CDR3 covers 13 residues. The CDR3 nucleotides are TGCAGCGTGTTATCCACAACTAATGAAAAACTGTTTTTT. Its protein product is CSVLSTTNEKLFF.

The V gene is TRBV19, the J gene TRBJ2-6; D is uncertain. V was clipped by 3 bases and J by 2 bases, with 8 bases between them. CDR1 LNHDA and CDR2 SQIVND come from the germline V gene (reference sequence). The CDR3 covers 15 residues. CDR3 sequence (DNA): TGTGCCAGTAGTATTAATGGGGCTGGGGCCAACGTCCTGACTTTC. Translation gives CASSINGAGANVLTF.

The V call is TRBV28, the J call TRBJ1-1, with 9 positions matching TRBD1. This CDR3 comprises 17 residues. The V gene end was trimmed by 5 bases and the J gene end by 1 base; junction bases not matched to a gene: 11. Per the germline V gene, CDR1 is MDHEN and CDR2 is SYDVKM. CDR3 loop: CASSPSPGTGRNTEAFF. The CDR3, as DNA: TGTGCCAGCAGTCCAAGTCCCGGGACAGGGAGGAACACTGAAGCTTTCTTT.

The chain recombines TRBV13 with TRBJ2-1, with D possibly being TRBD2 (6 bases). The CDR3 loop spans 16 amino acids. CDR1 is PRHDT, CDR2 FYEKMQ, per germline (reference sequence). V dropped 3 bases and J dropped 1 base, with 13 bases sitting between them. The CDR3 DNA reads as TGTGCCAGCAGCTTTGGAGGGACTGAGTCCTACAATGAGCAGTTCTTC. Translated: CASSFGGTESYNEQFF.

This clonotype was counted only a few times. This sequence joins TRBV4-3 and TRBJ2-7; no definite D call. The CDR3 covers 15 residues. Germline CDR1 LGHNA, CDR2 YSLEER. Trimming stripped 1 base from V and 4 bases from J, with 14 bases between. In nucleotides, the CDR3 is TGCGCCAGCAGCCAAGTCCGAGGCACGTTGTACGAGCAGTACTTC. Translating gives CASSQVRGTLYEQYF.

The V gene is TRBV4-2, the J gene TRBJ2-7, with 8 bases matching TRBD2. The CDR3 contains 17 residues. Trimming at V came to 1 base and at J to 7 bases, leaving 15 bases not matched to a gene. Looked up from germline, CDR1 is LGHNA and CDR2 is YNFKEQ. CDR3 protein: CASSQGDGLAGRYEQYF. CDR3 DNA: TGTGCCAGCAGCCAAGGAGATGGACTAGCAGGACGATATGAGCAGTACTTC.

The chain uses TRBV6-1 and TRBJ2-3; D not resolved. The CDR3 length is 13 residues. Germline CDR1 and CDR2: MNHNS and SASEGT. V lost 6 bases to trimming and J lost 2 bases, with 9 bases between them. The chain's CDR3 is CASRTSSTDTQYF. The CDR3 DNA reads TGTGCCAGCAGGACAAGCTCCACAGATACGCAGTATTTT.

This clonotype has at least ten counts. This sequence joins TRBV4-3 and TRBJ1-2; possible D gene TRBD1, 6 bases. Germline V gene data show CDR1 as LGHNA and CDR2 as YSLEER. V lost 0 bases and J 1 base, leaving 12 bases between the germline ends. There are 16 residues in the CDR3. The CDR3 sequence: CASSQDGGQINYGYTF. CDR3 DNA: TGCGCCAGCAGCCAAGATGGGGGACAAATTAACTATGGCTACACCTTC.

The V and J genes are TRBV29-1 and TRBJ1-1, with no clear D. The CDR3 has 11 residues. Germline-derived CDR1 and CDR2 are SQVTM and ANQGSEA. V lost 1 base and J 5 bases, leaving 5 bases between the germline ends. CDR3 DNA sequence: TGCAGCGTTGAAGGTTTAACTGAAGCTTTCTTT. Encoded protein: CSVEGLTEAFF.

V and J are TRBV20-1 and TRBJ1-6; D gene ambiguous. The germline CDR1 and CDR2 sequences are DFQATT and SNEGSKA (reference sequence). Trimming took off 5 bases at V and 7 bases at J, with 12 bases between the two ends. The CDR3 runs to 13 residues. CDR3 amino acids: CSAPLGRNSPLHF. CDR3 bases: TGCAGTGCTCCTTTGGGCAGGAATTCACCCCTCCACTTT.

The genes are TRBV12-3 or TRBV12-4 and TRBJ2-1; 8 bases fit TRBD2. The CDR3 is 15 residues long. V shed 4 bases, J shed 8 bases, and the junction held 10 bases outside the gene matches. The CDR3: CASSSLAGGNYEQFF. DNA of the CDR3: TGTGCCAGCAGTTCTCTTGCGGGAGGAAACTATGAGCAGTTCTTC.

This clonotype was observed a handful of times. The genes are TRBV27 and TRBJ2-7; TRBD1 might be the D (6 bases). Trimming stripped 5 bases from V and 2 bases from J, with 10 bases between. The germline V gene encodes CDR1 MNHEY and CDR2 SMNVEV (reference sequence). This CDR3 spans 13 amino acids. The CDR3 coding sequence is TGTGCCAGCAGTCCGGACAGAACCTACGAGCAGTACTTC. This gives the protein CASSPDRTYEQYF.

This clonotype was seen at least ten times. V is TRBV5-4 and J is TRBJ2-7; 7 nucleotides align to TRBD1. With 4 bases clipped from V and 1 base from J, the junction kept 2 bases outside the gene matches. The germline V gene encodes CDR1 SGHNT and CDR2 YYREEE (reference sequence). The length of the CDR3 is 13 residues. The CDR3 loop is CASSPDRSYEQYF. CDR3 DNA sequence: TGTGCCAGCAGCCCGGACAGGTCCTACGAGCAGTACTTC.

The V gene is TRBV29-1, the J gene TRBJ2-5; D tentatively fits TRBD1 or TRBD2 (5 bases each). Germline assignment: CDR1 SQVTM and CDR2 ANQGSEA. The ends were cut back, 2 bases at V and 0 bases at J, with 7 bases in the middle. This CDR3 region has 13 residues. CDR3 nucleotide sequence: TGCAGCGTTGAACCGGGACACCAAGAGACCCAGTACTTC. It codes for CSVEPGHQETQYF.

This clonotype was observed a few times. The chain couples TRBV10-3 to TRBJ2-1; 7 nucleotides line up with TRBD2. CDR3 length equals 13 residues. Per the germline V gene, CDR1 is ENHRY and CDR2 is SYGVKD. The V and J ends lost 2 bases and 7 bases, in that order; junction bases with no gene match: 2. The CDR3 spells CAISEPGGNEQFF. In DNA form, the CDR3 reads TGTGCCATCAGTGAGCCCGGGGGGAATGAGCAGTTCTTC.